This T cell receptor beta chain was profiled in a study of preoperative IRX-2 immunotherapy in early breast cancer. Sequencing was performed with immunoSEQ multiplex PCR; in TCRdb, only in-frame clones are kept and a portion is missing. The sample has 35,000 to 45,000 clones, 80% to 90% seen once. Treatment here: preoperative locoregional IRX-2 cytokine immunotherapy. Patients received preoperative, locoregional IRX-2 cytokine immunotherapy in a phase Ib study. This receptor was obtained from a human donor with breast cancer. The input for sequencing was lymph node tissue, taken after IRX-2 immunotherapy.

The CDR3 DNA sequence: TGTGCCAGCAGTTCGCAGGGGGCAACCGGGGAGCTGTTTTTT. Translating it yields CASSSQGATGELFF. The rearrangement uses TRBV22-1 and TRBJ2-2; TRBD1, as called in the table, went unchecked against the DNA. TRBV22-1 is listed as a pseudogene. The CDR3 consists of 14 residues.